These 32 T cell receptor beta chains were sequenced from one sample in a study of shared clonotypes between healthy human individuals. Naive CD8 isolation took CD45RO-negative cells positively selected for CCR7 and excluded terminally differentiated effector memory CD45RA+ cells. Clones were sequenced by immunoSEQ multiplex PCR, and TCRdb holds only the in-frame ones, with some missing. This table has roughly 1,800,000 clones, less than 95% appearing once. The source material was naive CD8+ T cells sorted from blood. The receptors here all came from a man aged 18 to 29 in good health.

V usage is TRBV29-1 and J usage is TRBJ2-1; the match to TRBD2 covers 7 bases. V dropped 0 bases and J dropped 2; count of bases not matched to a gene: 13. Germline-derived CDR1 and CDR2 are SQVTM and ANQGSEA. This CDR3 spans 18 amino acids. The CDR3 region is CSVEDVLGGTDTYNEQFF. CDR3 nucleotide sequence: TGCAGCGTTGAAGACGTCCTGGGGGGGACGGACACCTACAATGAGCAGTTCTTC.

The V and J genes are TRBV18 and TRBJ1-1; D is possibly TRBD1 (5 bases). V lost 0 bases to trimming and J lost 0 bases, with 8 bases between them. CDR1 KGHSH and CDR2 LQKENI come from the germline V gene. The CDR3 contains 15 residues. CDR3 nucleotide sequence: TGTGCCAGCTCACCACCCTCAGGGCTGAACACTGAAGCTTTCTTT. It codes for CASSPPSGLNTEAFF.

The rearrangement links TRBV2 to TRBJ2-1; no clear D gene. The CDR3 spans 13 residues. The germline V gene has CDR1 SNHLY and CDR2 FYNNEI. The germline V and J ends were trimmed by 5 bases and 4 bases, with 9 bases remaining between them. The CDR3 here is CASSLPPYNEQFF. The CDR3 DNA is TGTGCCAGCAGTCTGCCTCCGTACAATGAGCAGTTCTTC. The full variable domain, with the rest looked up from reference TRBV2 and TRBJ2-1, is EPEVTQTPSHQVTQMGQEVILRCVPISNHLYFYWYRQILGQKVEFLVSFYNNEISEKSEIFDDQFSVERPDGSNFTLKIRSTKLEDSAMYFCASSLPPYNEQFFGPGTRLTVL.

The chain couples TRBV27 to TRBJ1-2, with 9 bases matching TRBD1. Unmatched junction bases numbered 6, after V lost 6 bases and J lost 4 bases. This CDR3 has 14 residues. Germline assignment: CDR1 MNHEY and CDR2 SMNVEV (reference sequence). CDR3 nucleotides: TGTGCCAGCAGCCCCGGGACAGGGTTCTATGGCTACACCTTC. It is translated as CASSPGTGFYGYTF.

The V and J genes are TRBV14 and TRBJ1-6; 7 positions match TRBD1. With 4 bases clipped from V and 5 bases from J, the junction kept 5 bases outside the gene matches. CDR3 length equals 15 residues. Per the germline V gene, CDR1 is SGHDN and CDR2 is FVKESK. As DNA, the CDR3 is TGTGCCAGCAGCCCGGACAGGCCTAATAATTCACCCCTCCACTTT. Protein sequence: CASSPDRPNNSPLHF.

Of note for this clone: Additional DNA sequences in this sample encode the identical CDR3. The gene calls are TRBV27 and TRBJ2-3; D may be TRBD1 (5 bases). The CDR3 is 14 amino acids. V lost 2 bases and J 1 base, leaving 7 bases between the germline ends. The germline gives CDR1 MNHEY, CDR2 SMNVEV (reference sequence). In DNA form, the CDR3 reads TGTGCCAGCAGTTTAGAAGGGGGCACAGATACGCAGTATTTT. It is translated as CASSLEGGTDTQYF.

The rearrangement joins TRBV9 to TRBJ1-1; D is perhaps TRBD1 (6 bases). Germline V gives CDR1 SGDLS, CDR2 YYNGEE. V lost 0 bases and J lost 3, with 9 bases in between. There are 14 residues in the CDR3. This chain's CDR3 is CASSVVGGHTEAFF. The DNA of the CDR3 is TGTGCCAGCAGCGTAGTGGGGGGGCACACTGAAGCTTTCTTT.

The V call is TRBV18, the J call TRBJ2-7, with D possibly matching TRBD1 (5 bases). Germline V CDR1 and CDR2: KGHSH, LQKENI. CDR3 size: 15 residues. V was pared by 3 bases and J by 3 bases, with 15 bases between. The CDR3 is CASSPIGETLYEQYF. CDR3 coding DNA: TGTGCCAGCTCACCTATAGGGGAAACACTCTACGAGCAGTACTTC. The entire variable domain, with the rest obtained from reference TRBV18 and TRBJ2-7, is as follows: NAGVMQNPRHLVRRRGQEARLRCSPMKGHSHVYWYRQLPEEGLKFMVYLQKENIIDESGMPKERFSAEFPKEGPSILRIQQVVRGDSAAYFCASSPIGETLYEQYFGPGTRLTVT.

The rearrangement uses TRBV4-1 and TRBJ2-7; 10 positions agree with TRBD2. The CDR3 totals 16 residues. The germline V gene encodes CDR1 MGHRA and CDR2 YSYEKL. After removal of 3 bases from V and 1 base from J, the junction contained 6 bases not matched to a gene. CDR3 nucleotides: TGCGCCAGCAGCCATGTGACTAGCGGGTCTTCCTACGAGCAGTACTTC. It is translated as CASSHVTSGSSYEQYF.

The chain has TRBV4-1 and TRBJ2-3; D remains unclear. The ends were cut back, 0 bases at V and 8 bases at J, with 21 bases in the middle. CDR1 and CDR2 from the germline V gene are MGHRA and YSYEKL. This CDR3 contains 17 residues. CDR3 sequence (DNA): TGCGCCAGCAGCCAAGAAATAGTTGCAGGCCTACCAGGTACGCAGTATTTT. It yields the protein CASSQEIVAGLPGTQYF.

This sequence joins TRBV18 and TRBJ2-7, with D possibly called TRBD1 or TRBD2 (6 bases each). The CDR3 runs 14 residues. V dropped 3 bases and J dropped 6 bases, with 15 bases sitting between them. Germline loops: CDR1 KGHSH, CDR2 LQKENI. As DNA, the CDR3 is TGTGCCAGCTCACCGACAGGTGGGGGGTCCGAGCAGTACTTC. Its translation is CASSPTGGGSEQYF.

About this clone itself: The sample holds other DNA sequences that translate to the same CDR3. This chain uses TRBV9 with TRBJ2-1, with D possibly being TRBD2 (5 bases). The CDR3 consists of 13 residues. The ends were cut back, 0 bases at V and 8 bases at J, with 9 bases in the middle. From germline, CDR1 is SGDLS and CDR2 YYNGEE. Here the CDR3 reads CASSVGGGYEQFF. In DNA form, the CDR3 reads TGTGCCAGCAGCGTAGGAGGCGGGTATGAGCAGTTCTTC.

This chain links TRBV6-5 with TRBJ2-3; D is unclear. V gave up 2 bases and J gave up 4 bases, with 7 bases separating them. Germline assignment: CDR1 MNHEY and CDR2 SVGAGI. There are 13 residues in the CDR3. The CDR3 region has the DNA TGTGCCAGCAGTTACCTTTTGGCAGATACGCAGTATTTT. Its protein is CASSYLLADTQYF.

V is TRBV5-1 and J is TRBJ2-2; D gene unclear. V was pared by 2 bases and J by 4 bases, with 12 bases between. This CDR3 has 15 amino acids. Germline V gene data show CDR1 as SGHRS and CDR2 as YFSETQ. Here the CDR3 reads CASSFIEFRTGELFF. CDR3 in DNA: TGCGCCAGCAGCTTTATCGAATTCCGCACCGGGGAGCTGTTTTTT.

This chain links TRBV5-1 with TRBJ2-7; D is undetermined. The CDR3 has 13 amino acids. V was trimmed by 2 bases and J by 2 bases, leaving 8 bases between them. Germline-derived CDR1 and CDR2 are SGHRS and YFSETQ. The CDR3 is CASSFNFPYEQYF. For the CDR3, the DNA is TGCGCCAGCAGCTTTAACTTCCCCTACGAGCAGTACTTC.

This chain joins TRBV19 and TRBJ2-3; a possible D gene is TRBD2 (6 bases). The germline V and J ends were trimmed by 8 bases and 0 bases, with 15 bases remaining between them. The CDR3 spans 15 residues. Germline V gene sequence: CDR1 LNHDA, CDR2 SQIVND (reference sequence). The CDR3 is CASQQTGASTDTQYF. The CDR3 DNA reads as TGTGCCAGTCAGCAAACGGGAGCGAGCACAGATACGCAGTATTTT.

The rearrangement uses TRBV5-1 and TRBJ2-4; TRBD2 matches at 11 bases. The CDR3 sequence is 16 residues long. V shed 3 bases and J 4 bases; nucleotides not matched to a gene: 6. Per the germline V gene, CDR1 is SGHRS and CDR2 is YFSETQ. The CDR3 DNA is TGCGCCAGCAGCTGGCCACTAGCGGGGGAGAAAAACATTCAGTACTTC. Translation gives CASSWPLAGEKNIQYF.

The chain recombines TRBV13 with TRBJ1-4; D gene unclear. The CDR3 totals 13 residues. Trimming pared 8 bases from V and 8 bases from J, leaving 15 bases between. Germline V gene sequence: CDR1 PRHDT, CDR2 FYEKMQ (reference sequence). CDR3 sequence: CASGEGQSEKLFF. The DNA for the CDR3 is TGTGCCAGCGGAGAGGGCCAATCCGAAAAACTGTTTTTT.

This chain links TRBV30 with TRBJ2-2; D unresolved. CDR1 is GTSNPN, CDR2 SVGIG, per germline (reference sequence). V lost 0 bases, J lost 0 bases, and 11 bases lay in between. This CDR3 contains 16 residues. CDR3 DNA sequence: TGTGCCTGGAGTGTTTGGGGTCTCGCGAACACCGGGGAGCTGTTTTTT. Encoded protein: CAWSVWGLANTGELFF.

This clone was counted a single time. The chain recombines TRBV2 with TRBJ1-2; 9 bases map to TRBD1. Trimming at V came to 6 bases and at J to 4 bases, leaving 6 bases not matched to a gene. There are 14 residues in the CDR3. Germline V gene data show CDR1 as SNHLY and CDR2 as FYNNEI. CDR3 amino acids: CASRPGQGIYGYTF. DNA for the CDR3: TGTGCCAGCAGGCCGGGACAGGGAATCTATGGCTACACCTTC.

CDR3 DNA: TGTGCCTGGACCGGGACTAGCGTTGACGAGCAGTACTTC. It encodes CAWTGTSVDEQYF. The chain uses TRBV30 and TRBJ2-7; 10 bases align to TRBD2. Germline V CDR1 and CDR2: GTSNPN, SVGIG (reference sequence). The CDR3 covers 13 residues. Losses at the gene ends were 4 bases for V and 5 bases for J; bases not matched to a gene: 5.

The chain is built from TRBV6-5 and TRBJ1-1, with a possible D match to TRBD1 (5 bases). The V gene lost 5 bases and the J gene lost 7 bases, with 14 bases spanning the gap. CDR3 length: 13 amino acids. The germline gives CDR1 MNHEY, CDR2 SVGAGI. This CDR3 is CASSHPGPDEAFF. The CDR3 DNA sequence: TGTGCCAGCAGTCATCCGGGACCCGATGAAGCTTTCTTT.

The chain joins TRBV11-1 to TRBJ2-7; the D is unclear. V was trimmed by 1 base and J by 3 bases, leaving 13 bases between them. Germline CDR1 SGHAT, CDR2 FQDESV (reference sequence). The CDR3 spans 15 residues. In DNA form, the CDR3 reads TGTGCCAGCAGCTTAGGGTGGCAACCCAGCTACGAGCAGTACTTC. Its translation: CASSLGWQPSYEQYF.

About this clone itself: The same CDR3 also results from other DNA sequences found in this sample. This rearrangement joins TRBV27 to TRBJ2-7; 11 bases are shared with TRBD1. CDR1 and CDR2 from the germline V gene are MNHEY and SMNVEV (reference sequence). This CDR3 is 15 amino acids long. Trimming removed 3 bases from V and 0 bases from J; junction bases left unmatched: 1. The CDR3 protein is CASSFGTGGSYEQYF. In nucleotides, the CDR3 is TGTGCCAGCAGTTTTGGGACAGGGGGCTCCTACGAGCAGTACTTC.

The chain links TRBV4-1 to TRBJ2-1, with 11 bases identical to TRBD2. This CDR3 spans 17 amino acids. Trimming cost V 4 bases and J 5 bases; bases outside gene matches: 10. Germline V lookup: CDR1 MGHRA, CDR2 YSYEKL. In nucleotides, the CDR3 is TGCGCCAGCAGCCTGAAGTTACTAGCGGGGGCCGACAATGAGCAGTTCTTC. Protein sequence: CASSLKLLAGADNEQFF.

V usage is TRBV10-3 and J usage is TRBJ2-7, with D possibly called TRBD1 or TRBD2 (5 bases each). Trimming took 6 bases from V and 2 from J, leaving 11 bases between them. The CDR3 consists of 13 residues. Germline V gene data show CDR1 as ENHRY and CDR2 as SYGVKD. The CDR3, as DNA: TGTGCCATCAGACGGGACGGGACCTACGAGCAGTACTTC. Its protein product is CAIRRDGTYEQYF.

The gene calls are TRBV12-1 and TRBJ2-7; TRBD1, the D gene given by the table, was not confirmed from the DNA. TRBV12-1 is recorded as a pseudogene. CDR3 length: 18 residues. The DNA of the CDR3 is TGTGCCAGCAGCGGGAGGGGACAGGGGGACGGGAGCTCCTACGAGCAGTACTTC. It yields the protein CASSGRGQGDGSSYEQYF.

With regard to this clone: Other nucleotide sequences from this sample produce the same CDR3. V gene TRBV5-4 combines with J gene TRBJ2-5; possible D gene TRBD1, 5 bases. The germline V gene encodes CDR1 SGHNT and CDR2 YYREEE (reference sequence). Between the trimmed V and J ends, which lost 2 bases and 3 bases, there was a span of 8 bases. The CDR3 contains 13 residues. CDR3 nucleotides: TGTGCCAGCAGCTTAGGGGTCGAAGAGACCCAGTACTTC. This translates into CASSLGVEETQYF.

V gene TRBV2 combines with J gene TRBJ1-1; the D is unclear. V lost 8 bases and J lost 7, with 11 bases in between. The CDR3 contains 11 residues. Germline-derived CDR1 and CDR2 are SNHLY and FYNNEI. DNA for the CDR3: TGTGCCAGCTCCGCAGCCGATGAAGCTTTCTTT. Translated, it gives CASSAADEAFF.

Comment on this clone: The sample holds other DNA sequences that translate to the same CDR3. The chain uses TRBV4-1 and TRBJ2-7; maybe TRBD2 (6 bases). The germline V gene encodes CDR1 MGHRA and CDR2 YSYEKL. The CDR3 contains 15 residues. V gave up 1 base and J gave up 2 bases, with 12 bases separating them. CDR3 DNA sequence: TGCGCCAGCAGCCAAGTAGGAGCGGGTCCCTACGAGCAGTACTTC. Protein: CASSQVGAGPYEQYF.

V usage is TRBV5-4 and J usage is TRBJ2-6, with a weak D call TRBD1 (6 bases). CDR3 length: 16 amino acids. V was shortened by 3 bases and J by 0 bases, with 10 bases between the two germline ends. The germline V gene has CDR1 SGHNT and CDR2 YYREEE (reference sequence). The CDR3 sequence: CASSSDSYSGANVLTF. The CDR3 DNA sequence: TGTGCCAGCAGCTCGGACAGCTACTCTGGGGCCAACGTCCTGACTTTC.

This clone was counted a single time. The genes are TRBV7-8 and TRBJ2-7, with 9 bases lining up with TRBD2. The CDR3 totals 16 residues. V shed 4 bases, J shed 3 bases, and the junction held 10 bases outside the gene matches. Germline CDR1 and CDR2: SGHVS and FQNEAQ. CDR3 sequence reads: CASSYDTGTSSYEQYF. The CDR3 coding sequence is TGTGCCAGCAGCTATGATACCGGGACTAGCAGCTACGAGCAGTACTTC.